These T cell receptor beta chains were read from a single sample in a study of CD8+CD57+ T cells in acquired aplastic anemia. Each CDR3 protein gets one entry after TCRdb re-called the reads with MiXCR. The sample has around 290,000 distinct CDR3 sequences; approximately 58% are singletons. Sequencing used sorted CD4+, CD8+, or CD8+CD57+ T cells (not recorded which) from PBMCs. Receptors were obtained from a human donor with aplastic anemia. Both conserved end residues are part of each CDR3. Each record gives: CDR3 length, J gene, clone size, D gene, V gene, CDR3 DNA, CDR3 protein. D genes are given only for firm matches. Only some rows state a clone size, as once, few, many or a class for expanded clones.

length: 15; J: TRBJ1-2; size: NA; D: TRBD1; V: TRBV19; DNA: TGTGCCAGTAGGTCGGGACAGGGGAGGAACTATGGCTACACCTTC; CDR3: CASRSGQGRNYGYTF
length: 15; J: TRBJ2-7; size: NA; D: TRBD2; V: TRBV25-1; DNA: TGTGCCAGCAGTGGCCCAAGCGGGAACTCCTACGAGCAGTACTTC; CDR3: CASSGPSGNSYEQYF
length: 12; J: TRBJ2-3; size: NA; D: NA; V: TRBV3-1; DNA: TGTGCCAGCAGCCAAGTTCCATATGCGCAGTATTTT; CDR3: CASSQVPYAQYF
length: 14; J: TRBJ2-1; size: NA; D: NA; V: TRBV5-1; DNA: TGCGCCAGCAGCTTGACGGCAGAAAGAAATGAACAGTTCTTC; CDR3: CASSLTAERNEQFF
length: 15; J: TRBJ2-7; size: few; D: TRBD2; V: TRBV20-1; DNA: TGCAGTGCTAGCCGGACTAGCGGGGCTATTGGCGAGCAGTACTTC; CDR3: CSASRTSGAIGEQYF
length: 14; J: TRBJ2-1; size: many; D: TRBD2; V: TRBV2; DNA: TGTGCCAGCAGTGAATTTCCTAGCGGGGCGGCCCGGTTCTTC; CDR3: CASSEFPSGAARFF
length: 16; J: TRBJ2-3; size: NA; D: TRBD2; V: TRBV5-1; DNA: TGCGCCAGCAGCTTGAGAATAGCGGGAGTAACAGATACGCAGTATTTT; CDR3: CASSLRIAGVTDTQYF
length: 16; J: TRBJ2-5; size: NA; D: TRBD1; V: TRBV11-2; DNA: TGTGCCAGCAGCTTAAGAAGGGTGACAGGGTGGGAGACCCAGTACTTC; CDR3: CASSLRRVTGWETQYF
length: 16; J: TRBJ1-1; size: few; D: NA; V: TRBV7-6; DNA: TGTGCCAGCAGCTTAACCGCCGGGACACTGAACACTGAAGCTTTCTTT; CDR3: CASSLTAGTLNTEAFF
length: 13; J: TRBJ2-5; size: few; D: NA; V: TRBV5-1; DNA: TGCGCCAGCACCTGGACACCCCAAGAGACCCAGTACTTC; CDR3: CASTWTPQETQYF
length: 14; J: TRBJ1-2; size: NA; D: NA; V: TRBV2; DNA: TGTGCCAGCAGTGAAGTCGACGGCTTTGGTGGCTACACCTTC; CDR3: CASSEVDGFGGYTF
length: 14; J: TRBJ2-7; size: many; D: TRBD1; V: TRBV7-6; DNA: TGTGCCAGCAGCCCTACTGGACAGGGAAACGAGCAGTACTTC; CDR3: CASSPTGQGNEQYF
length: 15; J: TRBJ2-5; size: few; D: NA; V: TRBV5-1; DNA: TGCGCCAGCAGCTTACCCAGGGGAGGGGAGGAGACCCAGTACTTC; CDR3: CASSLPRGGEETQYF
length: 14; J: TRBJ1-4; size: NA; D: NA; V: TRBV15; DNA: TGTGCCACTGCCTCCGACAGAAATAATGAAAAACTGTTTTTT; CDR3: CATASDRNNEKLFF
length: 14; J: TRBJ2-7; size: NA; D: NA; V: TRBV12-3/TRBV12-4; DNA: TGTGCCAGCAGCCCCAGCAGTCAGGGCTACGAGCAGTACTTC; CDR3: CASSPSSQGYEQYF
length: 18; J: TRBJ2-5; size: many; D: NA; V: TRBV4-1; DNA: TGCGCCAGCAGCCAAGATTTCCCCGCAGGTCTTTCCCGAGAGACCCAGTACTTC; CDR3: CASSQDFPAGLSRETQYF
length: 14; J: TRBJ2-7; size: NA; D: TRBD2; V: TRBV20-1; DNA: TGCAGTGCTATAACTAGCGGGGGGGTCTACGAGCAGTACTTC; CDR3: CSAITSGGVYEQYF
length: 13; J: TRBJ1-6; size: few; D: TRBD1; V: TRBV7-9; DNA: TGTGCCAGCAGCCAACCAGGGGGCACACCCCTCCACTTT; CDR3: CASSQPGGTPLHF
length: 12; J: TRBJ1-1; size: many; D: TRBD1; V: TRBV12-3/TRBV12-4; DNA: TGTGCCAGCAGTTTTAGGACAGGGGGAGCTTTCTTT; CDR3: CASSFRTGGAFF
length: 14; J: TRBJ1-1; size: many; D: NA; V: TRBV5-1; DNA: TGCGCCAGCAGCGGTAGAACAGGGAACACTGAAGCTTTCTTT; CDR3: CASSGRTGNTEAFF
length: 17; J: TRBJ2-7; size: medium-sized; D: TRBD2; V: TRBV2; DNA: TGTGCCAGCAGTGAAAGGTCGGGAGGCAGGACTTCGGCCGAGCAGTACTTC; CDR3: CASSERSGGRTSAEQYF
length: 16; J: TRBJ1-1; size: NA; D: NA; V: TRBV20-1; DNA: TGCAGTGCTAGTTGGGGTAGGAGACAGGTCATCACTGAAGCTTTCTTT; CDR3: CSASWGRRQVITEAFF
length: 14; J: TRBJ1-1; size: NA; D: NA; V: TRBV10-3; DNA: TGTGCCATCACCGTGTCAACAGTGAACGCTGAAGCTTTCTTT; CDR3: CAITVSTVNAEAFF
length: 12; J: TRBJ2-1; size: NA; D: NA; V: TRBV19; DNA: TGTGCCAGTAGCTACAGCTACAATGAGCAGTTCTTC; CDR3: CASSYSYNEQFF
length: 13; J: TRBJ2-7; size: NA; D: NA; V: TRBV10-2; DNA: TGCGCCAGCAGTGGCGGACATATCTACGAGCAGTACTTC; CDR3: CASSGGHIYEQYF
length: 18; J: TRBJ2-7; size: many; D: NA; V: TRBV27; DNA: TGTGCCAGCAGAACAGCCACTTCCAGGGAAGGGATAAACTACGAGCAGTACTTC; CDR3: CASRTATSREGINYEQYF
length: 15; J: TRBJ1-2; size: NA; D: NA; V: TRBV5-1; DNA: TGCGCCAGCAGCTTGGGTGGCAGGGTGAGGGATGGCTACACCTTC; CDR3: CASSLGGRVRDGYTF
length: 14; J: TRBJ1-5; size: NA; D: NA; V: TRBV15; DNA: TGTGCCACCAGCAGCCAGAACAGTAACCAGCCCCAGCATTTT; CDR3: CATSSQNSNQPQHF
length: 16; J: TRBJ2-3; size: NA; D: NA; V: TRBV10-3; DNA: TGTGCCATCACCGAAGGGGAACGGATCGTCACAGATACGCAGTATTTT; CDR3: CAITEGERIVTDTQYF
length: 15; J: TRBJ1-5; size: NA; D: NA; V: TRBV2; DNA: TGTGCCAGCACGCCCGCAGGGAAGGGGAGCCAGCCCCAGCATTTT; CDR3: CASTPAGKGSQPQHF
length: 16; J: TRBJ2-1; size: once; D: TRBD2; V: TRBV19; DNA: TGTGCCAGTAGGGTGACTAGCGGGATTACCTACAATGAGCAGTTCTTC; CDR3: CASRVTSGITYNEQFF
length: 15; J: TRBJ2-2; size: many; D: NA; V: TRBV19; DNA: TGTGCCAGTAGTGGGGCCTACCTGAACACCGGGGAGCTGTTTTTT; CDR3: CASSGAYLNTGELFF
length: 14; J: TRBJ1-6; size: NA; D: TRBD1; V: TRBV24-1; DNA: TGTGCCACCAGTGATGGGACAGGAGTCTCACCCCTCCACTTT; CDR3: CATSDGTGVSPLHF
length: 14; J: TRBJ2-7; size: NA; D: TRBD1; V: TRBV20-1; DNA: TGCAGTGCTAGAGCCGGGACAGGGACCTACGAGCAGTACTTC; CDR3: CSARAGTGTYEQYF
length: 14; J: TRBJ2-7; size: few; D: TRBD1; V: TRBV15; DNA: TGTGCCACCAGCAGCGACAGGGGGACCTACGAGCAGTACTTC; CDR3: CATSSDRGTYEQYF
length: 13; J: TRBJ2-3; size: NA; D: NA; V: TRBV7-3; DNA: TGTGCCAGCAGCTCGGGGTGCTCAGATACGCAGTATTTT; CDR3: CASSSGCSDTQYF
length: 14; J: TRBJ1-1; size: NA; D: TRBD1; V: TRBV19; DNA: TGTGCCAGTAGTCCGGACAGGGTGCGGACTGAAGCTTTCTTT; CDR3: CASSPDRVRTEAFF
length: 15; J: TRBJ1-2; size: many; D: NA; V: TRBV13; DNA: TGTGCCAGCAGCCCCTCCCAGCCAGGCAACTATGGCTACACCTTC; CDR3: CASSPSQPGNYGYTF
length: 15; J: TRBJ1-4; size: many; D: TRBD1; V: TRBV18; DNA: TGTGCCAGCTCACCACAGGACAGGGGTTTTGAAAAACTGTTTTTT; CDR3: CASSPQDRGFEKLFF
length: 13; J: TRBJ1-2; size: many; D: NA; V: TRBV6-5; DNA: TGTGCCAGCAGACCGACAGGAGGCAGTAGCTACACCTTC; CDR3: CASRPTGGSSYTF
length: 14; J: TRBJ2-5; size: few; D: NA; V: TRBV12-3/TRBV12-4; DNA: TGTGCCAGCAGTCCATACAGGGTACAAGAGACCCAGTACTTC; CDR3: CASSPYRVQETQYF
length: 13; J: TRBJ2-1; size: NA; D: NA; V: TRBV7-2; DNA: TGTGCCAGCAGCTTAGTTCAGGGGTACGAGCAGTTCTTC; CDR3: CASSLVQGYEQFF
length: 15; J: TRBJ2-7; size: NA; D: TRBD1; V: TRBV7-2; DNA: TGTGCCAGCAGCTTGGGGTGGACAGGGGCTTACGAGCAGTACTTC; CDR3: CASSLGWTGAYEQYF
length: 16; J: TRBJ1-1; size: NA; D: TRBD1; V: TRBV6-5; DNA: TGTGCCACCAGCCCCCGGGACAGGGGGCAAAACACTGAAGCTTTCTTT; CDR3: CATSPRDRGQNTEAFF
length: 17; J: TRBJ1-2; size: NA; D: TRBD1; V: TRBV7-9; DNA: TGTGCCAGCAGCTCGGGACAGCCTCTGCCTATACCCTATGGCTACACCTTC; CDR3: CASSSGQPLPIPYGYTF
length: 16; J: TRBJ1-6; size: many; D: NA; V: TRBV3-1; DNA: TGTGCCAGCAGCCAAGAACGATTGGGCGGATCATCACCCCTCCACTTT; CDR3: CASSQERLGGSSPLHF
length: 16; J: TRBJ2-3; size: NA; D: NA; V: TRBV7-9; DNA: TGTGCCAGCAGCTTAACGTTCGGCGGGAGCACAGATACGCAGTATTTT; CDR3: CASSLTFGGSTDTQYF
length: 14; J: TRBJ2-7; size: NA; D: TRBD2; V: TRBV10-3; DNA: TGTGCCACCAGTAGGACTAGCGGGACCTACGAGCAGTACTTC; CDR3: CATSRTSGTYEQYF
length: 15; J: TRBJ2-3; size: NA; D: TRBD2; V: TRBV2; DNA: TGTGCCAGCAGTGGTAGCGGGGGGAGCAGAGATACGCAGAATTTT; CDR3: CASSGSGGSRDTQNF
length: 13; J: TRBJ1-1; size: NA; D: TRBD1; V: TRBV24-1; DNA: TGTGCCACCAGTGAACTGACAGGGGTGGGAGCTTTCTTT; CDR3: CATSELTGVGAFF
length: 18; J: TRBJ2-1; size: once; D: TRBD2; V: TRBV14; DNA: TGTGCCAGCAGCCAAGGTATTAGGCGGGCGGGAGTCGACAATGAGCAGTTCTTC; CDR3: CASSQGIRRAGVDNEQFF
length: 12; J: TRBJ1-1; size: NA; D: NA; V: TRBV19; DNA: TGTGCCAGTAAGGAGACAAGCACTGAAGCTTTCTTT; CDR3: CASKETSTEAFF
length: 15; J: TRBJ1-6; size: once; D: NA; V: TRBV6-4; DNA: TGTGCCAGCAGTGATTCCCAGGTGTACAATTTACCCCTCCACTTT; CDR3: CASSDSQVYNLPLHF
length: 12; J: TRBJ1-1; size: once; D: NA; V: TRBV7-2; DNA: TGTGCCAGCAGCCCTGTACGGACTGGAGCTTTCTTT; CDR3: CASSPVRTGAFF
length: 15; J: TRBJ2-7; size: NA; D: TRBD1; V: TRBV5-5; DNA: TGTGCCAGCAGCTTGGGGCAGGGACAGGGCTACGAGCAGTACTTC; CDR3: CASSLGQGQGYEQYF
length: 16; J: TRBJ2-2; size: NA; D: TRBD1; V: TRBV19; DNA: TGTGCCAGTAGTAGCGGACAGGGTTTGAACACCGGGGAGCTGTTTTTT; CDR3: CASSSGQGLNTGELFF
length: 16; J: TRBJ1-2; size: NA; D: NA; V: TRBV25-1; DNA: TGTGCCAGCAGTGGCGACCTACCCGGAAATTCCTATGGCTACACCTTC; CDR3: CASSGDLPGNSYGYTF
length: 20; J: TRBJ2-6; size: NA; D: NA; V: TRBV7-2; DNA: TGTGCCAGCAGCTTAGCGTCGACAGGCGGTTCAACGGGAGGGGCCAACGTCCTGACTTTC; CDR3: CASSLASTGGSTGGANVLTF
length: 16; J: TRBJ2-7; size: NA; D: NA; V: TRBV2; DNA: TGTGCCAGCAGGCCACACCCGACAGGTCTCGGCTACGAGCAGTACTTC; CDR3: CASRPHPTGLGYEQYF